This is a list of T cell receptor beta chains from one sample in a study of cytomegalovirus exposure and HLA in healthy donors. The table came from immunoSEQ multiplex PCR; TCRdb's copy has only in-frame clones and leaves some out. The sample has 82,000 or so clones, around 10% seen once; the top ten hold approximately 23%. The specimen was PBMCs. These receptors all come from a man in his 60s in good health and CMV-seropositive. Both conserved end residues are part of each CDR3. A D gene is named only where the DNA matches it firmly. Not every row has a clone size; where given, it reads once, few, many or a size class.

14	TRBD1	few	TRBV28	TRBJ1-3	TGTGCCAGCAGTCTACAGGGGTACGGAAACACCATATATTTT	CASSLQGYGNTIYF
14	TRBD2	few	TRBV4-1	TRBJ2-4	TGCGCCAGCAGCCTGGGGGGGGACGGCAACATTCAGTACTTC	CASSLGGDGNIQYF
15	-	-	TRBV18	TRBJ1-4	TGTGCCAGCTCCCGGGACGGACAGCCTAATGAAAAACTGTTTTTT	CASSRDGQPNEKLFF
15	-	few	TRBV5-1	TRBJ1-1	TGCGCCAGCAGCTTGGGGACAGACCTTAACACTGAAGCTTTCTTT	CASSLGTDLNTEAFF
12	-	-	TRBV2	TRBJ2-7	TGTGCCAGCACACCCACTACCTACGAGCAGTACTTC	CASTPTTYEQYF
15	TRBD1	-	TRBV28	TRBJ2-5	TGTGCCAGCAGTGTACGGACAGGCCAAAAAGAGACCCAGTACTTC	CASSVRTGQKETQYF
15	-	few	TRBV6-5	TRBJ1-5	TGTGCCAGCTCTGACGGAGGCGGGGTTGGTCAGCCCCAGCATTTT	CASSDGGGVGQPQHF
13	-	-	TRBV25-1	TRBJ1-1	TGTGCCAGCAAGATACAGGAGAACACTGAAGCTTTCTTT	CASKIQENTEAFF
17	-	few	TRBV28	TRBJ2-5	TGTGCCAGCAGTTTATCCGGAGGCCAGACCCTCCAAGAGACCCAGTACTTC	CASSLSGGQTLQETQYF
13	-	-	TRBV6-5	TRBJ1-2	TGTGCCAGCAGTTCCGGGGGGGGACGTGGCTACACCTTC	CASSSGGGRGYTF
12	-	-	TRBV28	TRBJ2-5	TGTGCCAGCAATTTACGGGGGGAGACCCAGTACTTC	CASNLRGETQYF
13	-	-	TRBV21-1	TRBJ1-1	TGTGCCAGCAGCCGCAGGGTGAACACTGAAGCTTTCTTT	CASSRRVNTEAFF
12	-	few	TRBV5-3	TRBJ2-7	TGTGCCGAGGAGGTCTTCTCCTACGAGCAGTACTTC	CAEEVFSYEQYF
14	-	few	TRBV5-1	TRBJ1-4	TGCGCCAGCAGCCGCAGTTCAGGGGAAGAAAAACTGTTTTTT	CASSRSSGEEKLFF
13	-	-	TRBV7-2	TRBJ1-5	TGTGCCAGCAGCTTTTATAGCAATCAGCCCCAGCATTTT	CASSFYSNQPQHF
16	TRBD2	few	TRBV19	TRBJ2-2	TGTGCCAGTAATCGAGCGGGAGTCGCGAACACCGGGGAGCTGTTTTTT	CASNRAGVANTGELFF
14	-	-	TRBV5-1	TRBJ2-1	TGCGCCAGCAGCTTGGAGGCTAGTTTCGATGAGCAGTTCTTC	CASSLEASFDEQFF
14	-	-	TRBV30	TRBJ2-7	TGTGCCTGGAGTGTACACGGGGAGACCTACGAGCAGTACTTC	CAWSVHGETYEQYF
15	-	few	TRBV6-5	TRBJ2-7	TGTGCCAGCAGGGGGGGTGGAGTTTCCTCCTACGAGCAGTACTTC	CASRGGGVSSYEQYF
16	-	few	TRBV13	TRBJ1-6	TGTGCCAGCACCCCCTGGGGGGAGGTAGATAATTCACCCCTCCACTTT	CASTPWGEVDNSPLHF
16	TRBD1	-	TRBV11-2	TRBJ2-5	TGTGCCAGCAGCGTCCGGGACAGGGGGGTTGAAGAGACCCAGTACTTC	CASSVRDRGVEETQYF
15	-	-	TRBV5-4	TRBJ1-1	TGTGCCAGCAGCTTGATCTCGTCCGGGAACACTGAAGCTTTCTTT	CASSLISSGNTEAFF
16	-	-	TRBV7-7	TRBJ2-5	TGTGCTAGCAGCCCAGACAGTCCAAGAGACCAAGGGACCCAGTACTTC	CASSPDSPRDQGTQYF
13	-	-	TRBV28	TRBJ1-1	TGTGCCAGCAGTCTCGGACGGGAAACTGAAGCTTTCTTT	CASSLGRETEAFF
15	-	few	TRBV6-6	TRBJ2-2	TGTGCCAGCAGCTCTTCGACAGAATACACCGGGGAGCTGTTTTTT	CASSSSTEYTGELFF
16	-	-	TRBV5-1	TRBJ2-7	TGCGCCAGCACCCCGGGGTCGGGGGATCCTTCCTACGAGCAGTACTTC	CASTPGSGDPSYEQYF
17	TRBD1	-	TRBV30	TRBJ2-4	TGTGCCTGGATGCCCCGGGACAGGGGATATGGCAAAAACATTCAGTACTTC	CAWMPRDRGYGKNIQYF
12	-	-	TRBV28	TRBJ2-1	TGTGCCAGCAGCGATCTACCCCAGGGGTCGTTCTTC	CASSDLPQGSFF
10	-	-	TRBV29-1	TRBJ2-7	TGCAGCGTTGGAGGGAACGAGCAGTACTTC	CSVGGNEQYF
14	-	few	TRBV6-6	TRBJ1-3	TGTGCCACCTTGACAGCCGCCTCTGGAAACACCATATATTTT	CATLTAASGNTIYF
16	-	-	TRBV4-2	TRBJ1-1	TGTGCCAGCAGCCCCCGTTCAAGGGCCGGGGACACTGAAGCTTTCTTT	CASSPRSRAGDTEAFF
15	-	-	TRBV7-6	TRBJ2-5	TGTGCCAGCAGCTTAGCCGCCCAGGGCCAAGAGACCCAGTACTTC	CASSLAAQGQETQYF
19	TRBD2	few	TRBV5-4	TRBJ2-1	TGTGCCAGCAGCCCTGGACAGCTAATAGCGGGAATCTCCTACAATGAGCAGTTCTTC	CASSPGQLIAGISYNEQFF
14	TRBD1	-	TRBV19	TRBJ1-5	TGTGCCAGTAATAACAGGGGCGCTAATCAGCCCCAGCATTTT	CASNNRGANQPQHF
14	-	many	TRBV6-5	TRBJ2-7	TGTGCCAGCAGCGACTCTTGGGGGGACTACGAGCAGTACTTC	CASSDSWGDYEQYF
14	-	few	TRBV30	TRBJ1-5	TGTGCCTGGAGTAACCACGTCGGAGCTCAGCCCCAGCATTTT	CAWSNHVGAQPQHF
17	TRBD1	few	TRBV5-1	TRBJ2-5	TGCGCCAGCAGGATTTCCCCGGAAAGGACAGGGGTAGAGACCCAGTACTTC	CASRISPERTGVETQYF
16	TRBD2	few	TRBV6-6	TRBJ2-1	TGTGCCAGCAGCCTACTAGCGGGGGGCTCCTACAATGAGCAGTTCTTC	CASSLLAGGSYNEQFF
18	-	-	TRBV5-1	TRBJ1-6	TGCGCCAGCAGCTTGGCCGGTCAGGGGTTGACCTATAATTCACCCCTCCACTTT	CASSLAGQGLTYNSPLHF
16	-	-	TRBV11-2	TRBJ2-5	TGTGCCAGCAGCTTAGAAACGGGAAGGCCACAAGAGACCCAGTACTTC	CASSLETGRPQETQYF
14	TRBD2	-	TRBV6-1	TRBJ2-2	TGTGCCAGCAGCGAGACTAGCGGAGGGGGGGAGCTGTTTTTT	CASSETSGGGELFF
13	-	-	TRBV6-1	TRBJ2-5	TGTGCCAGCTCCAATGAAGGGGGAGAGACCCAGTACTTC	CASSNEGGETQYF
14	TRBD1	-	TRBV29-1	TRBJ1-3	TGCAGCGTCACACAGGGGGCGGCTGGAAACGCCATATATTTT	CSVTQGAAGNAIYF